This TCR beta chain derives from a study of PD-1 blockade in classical Hodgkin lymphoma. Study-wide results and caveats: Relapsed/refractory patients reportedly had lower baseline diversity than newly diagnosed patients. Diversity in CD4+ TCRs, unlike that measured in CD8+ TCRs, had risen significantly by C4D1. Although disease activity or prior therapy may be involved, causes of the repertoire differences remain undefined.

J was trimmed by 3 bases and V by 11 bases; bases with no gene match: 8. The CDR3 runs 13 residues. Germline V gives CDR1 ENHRY, CDR2 SYGVKD. Patients all relapsed after autologous stem cell transplantation, and there was variation in brentuximab vedotin exposure. By magnetic negative selection, CD4+ T cells were purified from thawed PBMCs. Complete response, partial response or progressive disease were the best responses. Using immunoSEQ multiplex PCR, the repertoire was profiled, and TCRdb retains in-frame clones only, with some absent. The sample shows fewer than 8,000 clones, almost 80% of them seen only once. Only a few counts were recorded for this clone. As yet, its antigen is unknown.

The sequence came from a human donor with classical Hodgkin lymphoma. The V and J genes are TRBV10-3 and TRBJ2-5, with 8 bases identical to TRBD1. The sequencing used CD4+ T cells from blood, collected at baseline. CDR3 DNA: TGTGCCTCCCAGGGGGCAGGGGAAGAGACCCAGTACTTC. The encoded protein is CASQGAGEETQYF.